Sequencing of this T cell receptor (beta chain) was carried out in a study of blood T cell repertoires in COVID-19. Method: immunoSEQ multiplex PCR; TCRdb's copy keeps in-frame clones and lacks some. The data contain about 290,000 clones, around 92% of them seen just once; the ten biggest clones take up 8.5% to 14%. This CDR3 spans 16 amino acids. V shed 0 bases, J shed 8 bases, and the junction held 11 bases outside the gene matches. Germline values: CDR1 GTSNPN, CDR2 SVGIG (reference sequence). The sample taken for sequencing was peripheral blood. The clonotype originates from a woman aged 25 to 39 with COVID-19, enrolled during active disease. The chain employs TRBV30 and TRBJ2-3, with 10 bases that match TRBD1. Here the CDR3 DNA reads TGTGCCTGGAGTGTCACGGGACAGGGGATTATCGGTACGCAGTATTTT. Its protein is CAWSVTGQGIIGTQYF.